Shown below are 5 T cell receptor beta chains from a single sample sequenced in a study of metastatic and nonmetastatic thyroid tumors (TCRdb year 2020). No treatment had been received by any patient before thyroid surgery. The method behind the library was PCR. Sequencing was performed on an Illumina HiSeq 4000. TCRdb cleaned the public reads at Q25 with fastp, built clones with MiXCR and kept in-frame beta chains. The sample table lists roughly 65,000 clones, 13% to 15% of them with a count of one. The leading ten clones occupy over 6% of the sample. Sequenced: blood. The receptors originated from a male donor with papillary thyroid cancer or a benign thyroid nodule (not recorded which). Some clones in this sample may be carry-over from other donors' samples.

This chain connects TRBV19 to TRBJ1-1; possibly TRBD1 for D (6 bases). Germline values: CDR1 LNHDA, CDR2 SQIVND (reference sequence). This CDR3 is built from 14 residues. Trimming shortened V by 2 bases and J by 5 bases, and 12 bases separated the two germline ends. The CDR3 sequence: CASSIRYRATEAFF. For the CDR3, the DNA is TGTGCCAGTAGTATAAGATACAGGGCGACTGAAGCTTTCTTT.

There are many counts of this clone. This chain's CDR3 is CASGLPETGAGGYTF. The DNA of the CDR3 is TGTGCTAGTGGTTTGCCTGAGACAGGGGCGGGAGGCTACACCTTC. The gene calls are TRBV12-5 and TRBJ1-2, with 8 bases fitting TRBD1. CDR1 and CDR2 from the germline V gene are LGHNT and FRNRAP. This CDR3 has 15 amino acids. After removal of 2 bases from V and 8 bases from J, the junction contained 10 bases not matched to a gene.

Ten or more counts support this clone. The CDR3 sequence is CAWSGVSGSAFF. The DNA for the CDR3 is TGTGCCTGGAGTGGAGTGTCAGGGTCGGCGTTCTTC. This chain links TRBV30 with TRBJ2-1; a weak D match, TRBD1 (5 bases). Germline V gene data show CDR1 as GTSNPN and CDR2 as SVGIG (reference sequence). Between the trimmed V and J ends, which lost 1 base and 15 bases, there was a span of 16 bases. The CDR3 is made up of 12 amino acids.

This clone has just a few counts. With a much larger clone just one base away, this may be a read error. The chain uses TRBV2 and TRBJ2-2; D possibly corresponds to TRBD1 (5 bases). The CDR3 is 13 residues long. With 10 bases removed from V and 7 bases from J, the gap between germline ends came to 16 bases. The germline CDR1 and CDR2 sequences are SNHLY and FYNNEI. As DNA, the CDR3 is TGTGCCAAAGCCGCCGCAGGGCTCGGGGAGCTGTTTTTT. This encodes CAKAAAGLGELFF.

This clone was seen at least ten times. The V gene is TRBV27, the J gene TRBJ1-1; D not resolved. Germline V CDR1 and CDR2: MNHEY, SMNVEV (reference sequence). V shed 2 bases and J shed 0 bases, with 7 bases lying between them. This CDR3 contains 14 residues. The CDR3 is CASSLADMNTEAFF. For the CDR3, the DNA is TGTGCCAGCAGTTTAGCAGATATGAACACTGAAGCTTTCTTT.